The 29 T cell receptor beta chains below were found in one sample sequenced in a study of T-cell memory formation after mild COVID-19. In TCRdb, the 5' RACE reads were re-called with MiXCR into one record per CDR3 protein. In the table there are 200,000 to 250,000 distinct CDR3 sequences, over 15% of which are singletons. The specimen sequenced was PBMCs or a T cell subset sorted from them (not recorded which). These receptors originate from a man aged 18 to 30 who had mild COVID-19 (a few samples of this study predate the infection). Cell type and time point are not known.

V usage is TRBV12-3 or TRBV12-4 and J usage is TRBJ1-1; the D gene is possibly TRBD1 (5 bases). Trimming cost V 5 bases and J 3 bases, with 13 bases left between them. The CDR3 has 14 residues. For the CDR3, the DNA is TGTGCCAGCAGTCTCCGGGACGGATACACTGAAGCTTTCTTT. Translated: CASSLRDGYTEAFF.

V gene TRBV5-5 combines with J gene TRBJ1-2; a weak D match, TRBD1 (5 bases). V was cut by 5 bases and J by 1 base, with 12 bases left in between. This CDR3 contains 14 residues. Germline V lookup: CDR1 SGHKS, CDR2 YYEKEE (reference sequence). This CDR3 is CASRSPGGNYGYTF. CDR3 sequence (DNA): TGTGCCAGCAGGTCCCCCGGGGGTAACTATGGCTACACCTTC.

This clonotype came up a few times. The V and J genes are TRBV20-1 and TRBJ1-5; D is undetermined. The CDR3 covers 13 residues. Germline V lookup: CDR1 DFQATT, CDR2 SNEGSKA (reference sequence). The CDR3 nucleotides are TGCAGCGCGGAGGGAGCGAGCAATCAGCCCCAGCATTTT. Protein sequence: CSAEGASNQPQHF.

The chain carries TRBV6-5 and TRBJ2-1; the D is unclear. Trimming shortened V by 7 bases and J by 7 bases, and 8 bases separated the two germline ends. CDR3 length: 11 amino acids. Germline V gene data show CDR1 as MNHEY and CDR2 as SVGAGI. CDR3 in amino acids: CASKRKNEQFF. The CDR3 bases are TGTGCCAGCAAAAGGAAAAATGAGCAGTTCTTC.

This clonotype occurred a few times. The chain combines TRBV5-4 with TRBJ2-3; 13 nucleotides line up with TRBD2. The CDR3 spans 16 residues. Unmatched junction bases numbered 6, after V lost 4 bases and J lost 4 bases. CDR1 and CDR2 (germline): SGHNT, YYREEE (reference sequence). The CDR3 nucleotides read TGTGCCAGCAGCATCCGACTAGCGGGGGGATCAGATACGCAGTATTTT. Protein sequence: CASSIRLAGGSDTQYF.

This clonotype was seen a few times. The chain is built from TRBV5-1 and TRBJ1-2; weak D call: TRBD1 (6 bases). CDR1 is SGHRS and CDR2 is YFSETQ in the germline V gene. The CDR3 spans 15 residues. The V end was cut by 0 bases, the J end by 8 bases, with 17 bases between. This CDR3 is CASSLDIQGPRGYTF. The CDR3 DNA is TGCGCCAGCAGCTTGGATATCCAGGGGCCGCGGGGCTACACCTTC.

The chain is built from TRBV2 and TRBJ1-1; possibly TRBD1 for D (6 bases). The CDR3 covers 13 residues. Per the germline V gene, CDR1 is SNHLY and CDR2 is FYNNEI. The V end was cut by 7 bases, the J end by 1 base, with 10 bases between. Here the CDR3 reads CASIEDRNTEAFF. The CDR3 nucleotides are TGTGCCAGCATCGAGGACAGGAACACTGAAGCTTTCTTT.

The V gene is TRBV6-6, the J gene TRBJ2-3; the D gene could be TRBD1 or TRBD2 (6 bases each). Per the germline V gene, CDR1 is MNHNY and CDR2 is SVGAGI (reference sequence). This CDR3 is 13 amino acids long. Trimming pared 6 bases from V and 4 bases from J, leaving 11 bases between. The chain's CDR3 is CASRPGAADTQYF. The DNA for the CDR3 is TGTGCCAGCAGACCGGGGGCCGCAGATACGCAGTATTTT.

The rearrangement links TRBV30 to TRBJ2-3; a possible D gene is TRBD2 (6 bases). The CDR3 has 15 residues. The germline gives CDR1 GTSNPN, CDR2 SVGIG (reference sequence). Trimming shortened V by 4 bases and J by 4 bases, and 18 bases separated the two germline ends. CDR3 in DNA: TGTGCCTGGATTTTTCCCCCCGGGGGAGCAGATACGCAGTATTTT. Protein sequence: CAWIFPPGGADTQYF.

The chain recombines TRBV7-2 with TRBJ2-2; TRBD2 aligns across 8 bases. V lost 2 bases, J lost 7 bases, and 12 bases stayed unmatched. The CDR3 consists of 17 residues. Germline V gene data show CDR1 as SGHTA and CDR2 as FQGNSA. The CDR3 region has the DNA TGTGCCAGCAGCTTAATTGCCGGCGGGGGGCCTGTCGGGGAGCTGTTTTTT. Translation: CASSLIAGGGPVGELFF.

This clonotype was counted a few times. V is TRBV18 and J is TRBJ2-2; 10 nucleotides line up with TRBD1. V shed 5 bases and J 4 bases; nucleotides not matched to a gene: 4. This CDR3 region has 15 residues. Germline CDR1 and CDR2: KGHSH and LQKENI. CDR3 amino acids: CASSAGTGVTGELFF. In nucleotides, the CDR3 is TGTGCCAGCTCAGCCGGGACAGGGGTCACCGGGGAGCTGTTTTTT.

The CDR3, as DNA: TGTGCCAGCAGCTTACCCCGCTTCGCAGATACGCAGTATTTT. It yields the protein CASSLPRFADTQYF. The chain joins TRBV7-3 to TRBJ2-3, with D unclear. The CDR3 is 14 amino acids. Germline CDR1 SGHTA, CDR2 FQGTGA. Trimming cost V 2 bases and J 4 bases, with 10 bases left between them.

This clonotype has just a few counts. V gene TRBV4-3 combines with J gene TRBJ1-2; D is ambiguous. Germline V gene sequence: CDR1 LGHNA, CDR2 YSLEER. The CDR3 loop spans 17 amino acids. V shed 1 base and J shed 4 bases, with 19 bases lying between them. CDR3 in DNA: TGCGCCAGCAGCCAAGGGGCCGCGGGGTTTCAAGGCTATGGCTACACCTTC. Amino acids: CASSQGAAGFQGYGYTF.

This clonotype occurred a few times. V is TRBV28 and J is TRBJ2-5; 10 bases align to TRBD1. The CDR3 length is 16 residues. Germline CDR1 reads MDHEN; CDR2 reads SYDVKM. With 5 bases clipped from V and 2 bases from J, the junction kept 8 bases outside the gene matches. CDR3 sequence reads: CASSTPDRGEQETQYF. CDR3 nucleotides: TGTGCCAGCAGTACTCCGGACAGGGGGGAACAAGAGACCCAGTACTTC.

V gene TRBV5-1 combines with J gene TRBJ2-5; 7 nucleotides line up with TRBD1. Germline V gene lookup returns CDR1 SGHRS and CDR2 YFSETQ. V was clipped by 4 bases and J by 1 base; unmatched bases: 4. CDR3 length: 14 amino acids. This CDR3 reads CASSMTGLQETQYF. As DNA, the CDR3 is TGCGCCAGCAGCATGACAGGGCTCCAAGAGACCCAGTACTTC.

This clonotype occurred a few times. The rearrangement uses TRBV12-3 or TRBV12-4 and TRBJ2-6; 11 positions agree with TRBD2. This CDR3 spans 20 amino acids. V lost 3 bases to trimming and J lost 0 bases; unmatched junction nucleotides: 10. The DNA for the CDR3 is TGTGCCAGCAGTTTTCTCGGACTAGCGGGCCAGAGCTCTGGGGCCAACGTCCTGACTTTC. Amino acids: CASSFLGLAGQSSGANVLTF.

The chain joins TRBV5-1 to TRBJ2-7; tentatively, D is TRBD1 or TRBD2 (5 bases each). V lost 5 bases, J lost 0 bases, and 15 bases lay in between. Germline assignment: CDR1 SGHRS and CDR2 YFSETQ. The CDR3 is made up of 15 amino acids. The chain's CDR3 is CASSWGTLDSYEQYF. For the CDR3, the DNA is TGCGCCAGCAGTTGGGGGACGCTTGACTCCTACGAGCAGTACTTC.

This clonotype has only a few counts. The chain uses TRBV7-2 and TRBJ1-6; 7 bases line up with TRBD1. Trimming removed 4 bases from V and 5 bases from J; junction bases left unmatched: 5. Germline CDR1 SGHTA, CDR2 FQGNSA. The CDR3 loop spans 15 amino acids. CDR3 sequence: CASSWAGGNNSPLHF. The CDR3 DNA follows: TGTGCCAGCAGCTGGGCAGGGGGGAATAATTCACCCCTCCACTTT. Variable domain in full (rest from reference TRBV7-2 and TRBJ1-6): GAGVSQSPSNKVTEKGKDVELRCDPISGHTALYWYRQSLGQGLEFLIYFQGNSAPDKSGLPSDRFSAERTGGSVSTLTIQRTQQEDSAVYLCASSWAGGNNSPLHFGNGTRLTVT.

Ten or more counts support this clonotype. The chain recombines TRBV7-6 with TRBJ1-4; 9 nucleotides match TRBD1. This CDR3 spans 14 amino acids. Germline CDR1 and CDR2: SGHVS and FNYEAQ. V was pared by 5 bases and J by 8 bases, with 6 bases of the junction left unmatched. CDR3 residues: CASSDRGLREKLFF. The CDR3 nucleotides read TGTGCCAGCAGCGACAGGGGGTTGCGGGAAAAACTGTTTTTT.

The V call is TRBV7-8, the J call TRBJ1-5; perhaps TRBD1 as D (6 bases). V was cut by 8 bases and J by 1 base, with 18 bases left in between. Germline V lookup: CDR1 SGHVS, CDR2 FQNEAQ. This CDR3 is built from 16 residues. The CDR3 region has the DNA TGTGCCAGCCTTTCAAGGGGGGGTTGGAGCAATCAGCCCCAGCATTTT. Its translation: CASLSRGGWSNQPQHF.

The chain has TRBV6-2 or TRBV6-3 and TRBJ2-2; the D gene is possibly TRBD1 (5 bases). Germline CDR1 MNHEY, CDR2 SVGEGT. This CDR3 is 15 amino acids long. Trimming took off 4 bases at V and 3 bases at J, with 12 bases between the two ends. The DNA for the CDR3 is TGTGCCAGCAGTTGGCAGGGTTCCCACACCGGGGAGCTGTTTTTT. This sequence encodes CASSWQGSHTGELFF.

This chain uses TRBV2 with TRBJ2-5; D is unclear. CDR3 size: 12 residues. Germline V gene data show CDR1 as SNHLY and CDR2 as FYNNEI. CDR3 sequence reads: CVGTSAQETQYF. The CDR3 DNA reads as TGTGTCGGAACGTCGGCTCAAGAGACCCAGTACTTC.

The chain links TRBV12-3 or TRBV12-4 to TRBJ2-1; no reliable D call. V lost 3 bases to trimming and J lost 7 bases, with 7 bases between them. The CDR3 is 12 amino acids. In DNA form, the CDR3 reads TGTGCCAGCAGTTTTCTCCGGAATGAGCAGTTCTTC. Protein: CASSFLRNEQFF.

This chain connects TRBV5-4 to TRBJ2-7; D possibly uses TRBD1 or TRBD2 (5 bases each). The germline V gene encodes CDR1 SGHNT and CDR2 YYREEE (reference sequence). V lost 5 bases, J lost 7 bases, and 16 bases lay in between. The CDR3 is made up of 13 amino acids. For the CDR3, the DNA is TGTGCCAGCAGGAACACCGGGGCGAGGGAGCAGTACTTC. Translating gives CASRNTGAREQYF. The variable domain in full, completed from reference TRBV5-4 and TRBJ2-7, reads ETGVTQSPTHLIKTRGQQVTLRCSSQSGHNTVSWYQQALGQGPQFIFQYYREEENGRGNFPPRFSGLQFPNYSSELNVNALELDDSALYLCASRNTGAREQYFGPGTRLTVT.

The CDR3 spells CASSGSTSGAPGEQFF. DNA for the CDR3: TGTGCCAGCAGTGGGTCGACTAGCGGGGCCCCAGGGGAGCAGTTCTTC. The rearrangement links TRBV6-4 to TRBJ2-1; 11 nucleotides line up with TRBD2. V was clipped by 4 bases and J by 10 bases; unmatched bases: 12. Germline CDR1 is MRHNA and CDR2 is SNTAGT. The CDR3 consists of 16 residues.

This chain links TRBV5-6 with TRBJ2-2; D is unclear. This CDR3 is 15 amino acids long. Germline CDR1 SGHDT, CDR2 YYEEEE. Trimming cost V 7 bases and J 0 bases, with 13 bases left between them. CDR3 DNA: TGTGCCAGCGGGTCTTCTCCAACGAACACCGGGGAGCTGTTTTTT. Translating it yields CASGSSPTNTGELFF.

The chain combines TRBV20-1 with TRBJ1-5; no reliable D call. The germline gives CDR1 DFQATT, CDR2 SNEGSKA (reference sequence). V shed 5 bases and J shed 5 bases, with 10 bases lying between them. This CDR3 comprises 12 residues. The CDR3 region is CSAQDGDQPQHF. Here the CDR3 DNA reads TGCAGTGCTCAGGACGGAGATCAGCCCCAGCATTTT.

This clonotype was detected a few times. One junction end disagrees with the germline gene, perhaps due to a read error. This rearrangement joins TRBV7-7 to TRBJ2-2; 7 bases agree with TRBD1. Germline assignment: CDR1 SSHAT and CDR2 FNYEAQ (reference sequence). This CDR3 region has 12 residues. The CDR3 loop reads CASSSGGLELFF. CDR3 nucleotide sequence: TGTGCTAGCAGCTCAGGGGGTTTGGAGCTGTTTTTT. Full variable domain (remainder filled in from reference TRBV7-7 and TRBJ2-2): GAGVSQSPRYKVTKRGQDVTLRCDPISSHATLYWYQQALGQGPEFLTYFNYEAQPDKSGLPSDRFSAERPEGSISTLTIQRTEQRDSAMYRCASSSGGLELFFGEGSRLTVL.

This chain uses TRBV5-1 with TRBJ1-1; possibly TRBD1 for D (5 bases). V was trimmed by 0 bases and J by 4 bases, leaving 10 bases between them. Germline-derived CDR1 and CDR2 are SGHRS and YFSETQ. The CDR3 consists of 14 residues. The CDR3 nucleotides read TGCGCCAGCAGCTTGGGGGGGGTTGGCACTGAAGCTTTCTTT. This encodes CASSLGGVGTEAFF.